These 7 T cell receptor beta chains originate from one sample sequenced in a study of Ad26.COV2.S vaccination and SARS-CoV-2 variants. The protocol was immunoSEQ multiplex PCR, while the TCRdb copy is restricted to in-frame clones and leaves out a portion. The table records fewer than 800,000 clones, around 89% of them present only once. Treatment given: some 19 received Ad26.COV2.S at low or high dose, single or two shots; 5 received placebo; per-sample allocation not given. Sampling was performed 63 days after the first vaccine or placebo injection. Source: peripheral blood, taken in a trial of Ad26.COV2.S vaccine versus placebo. All receptors derive from a person between 18 and 60 years old who received the Ad26.COV2.S COVID-19 vaccine or a placebo.

The rearrangement uses TRBV4-2 and TRBJ2-5; no clear D. The germline V gene encodes CDR1 LGHNA and CDR2 YNFKEQ. V gave up 0 bases and J gave up 0 bases, with 8 bases separating them. The CDR3 has 15 residues. CDR3 bases: TGTGCCAGCAGCCAAGATCCGGCCAACCAAGAGACCCAGTACTTC. Residues: CASSQDPANQETQYF.

CDR3 residues: CASSFQATGELFF. CDR3 nucleotide sequence: TGTGCCAGCAGCTTCCAGGCTACCGGGGAGCTGTTTTTT. The chain couples TRBV5-6 to TRBJ2-2; D not certain. The CDR3 totals 13 residues. The V end lost 2 bases, the J end lost 5 bases, and 7 bases lay between the germline ends. CDR1 is SGHDT and CDR2 is YYEEEE in the germline V gene.

This clone was seen a few times. The chain combines TRBV6-5 with TRBJ1-2; D is undetermined. CDR1 and CDR2 (germline): MNHEY, SVGAGI. This CDR3 is 15 amino acids long. With 0 bases removed from V and 0 bases from J, the gap between germline ends came to 8 bases. CDR3 region: CASSYSSSPNYGYTF. The CDR3 bases are TGTGCCAGCAGTTACTCGAGTTCTCCTAACTATGGCTACACCTTC.

The V gene is TRBV4-2, the J gene TRBJ1-2; 10 bases fit TRBD1. This CDR3 is built from 16 residues. From germline, CDR1 is LGHNA and CDR2 YNFKEQ. Trimming took 0 bases from V and 8 from J; bases not matched to a gene: 9. CDR3: CASSQDPGTGALGYTF. The CDR3 coding sequence is TGTGCCAGCAGCCAAGACCCCGGGACAGGGGCCCTCGGCTACACCTTC.

The chain joins TRBV7-2 to TRBJ1-3, with no clear D. V gave up 2 bases and J gave up 1 base, with 6 bases separating them. Germline-derived CDR1 and CDR2 are SGHTA and FQGNSA. The CDR3 runs to 14 residues. Here the CDR3 DNA reads TGTGCCAGCAGCTTATATGGGTCTGGAAACACCATATATTTT. It is translated as CASSLYGSGNTIYF.

The V and J genes are TRBV30 and TRBJ1-2; D gene unclear. The CDR3 loop spans 13 amino acids. V gave up 2 bases and J gave up 1 base, with 8 bases separating them. From germline, CDR1 is GTSNPN and CDR2 SVGIG (reference sequence). Here the CDR3 reads CAWSTGINYGYTF. The CDR3 DNA is TGTGCCTGGAGTACGGGGATTAACTATGGCTACACCTTC.

The V and J genes are TRBV9 and TRBJ2-1; tentatively, D is TRBD2 (6 bases). Trimming removed 2 bases from V and 7 bases from J, with 16 bases in between. CDR1 and CDR2 (germline): SGDLS, YYNGEE. The length of the CDR3 is 15 residues. The CDR3 region is CASSVTGRLVNEQFF. The CDR3, as DNA: TGTGCCAGCAGCGTTACCGGGAGACTTGTTAATGAGCAGTTCTTC.